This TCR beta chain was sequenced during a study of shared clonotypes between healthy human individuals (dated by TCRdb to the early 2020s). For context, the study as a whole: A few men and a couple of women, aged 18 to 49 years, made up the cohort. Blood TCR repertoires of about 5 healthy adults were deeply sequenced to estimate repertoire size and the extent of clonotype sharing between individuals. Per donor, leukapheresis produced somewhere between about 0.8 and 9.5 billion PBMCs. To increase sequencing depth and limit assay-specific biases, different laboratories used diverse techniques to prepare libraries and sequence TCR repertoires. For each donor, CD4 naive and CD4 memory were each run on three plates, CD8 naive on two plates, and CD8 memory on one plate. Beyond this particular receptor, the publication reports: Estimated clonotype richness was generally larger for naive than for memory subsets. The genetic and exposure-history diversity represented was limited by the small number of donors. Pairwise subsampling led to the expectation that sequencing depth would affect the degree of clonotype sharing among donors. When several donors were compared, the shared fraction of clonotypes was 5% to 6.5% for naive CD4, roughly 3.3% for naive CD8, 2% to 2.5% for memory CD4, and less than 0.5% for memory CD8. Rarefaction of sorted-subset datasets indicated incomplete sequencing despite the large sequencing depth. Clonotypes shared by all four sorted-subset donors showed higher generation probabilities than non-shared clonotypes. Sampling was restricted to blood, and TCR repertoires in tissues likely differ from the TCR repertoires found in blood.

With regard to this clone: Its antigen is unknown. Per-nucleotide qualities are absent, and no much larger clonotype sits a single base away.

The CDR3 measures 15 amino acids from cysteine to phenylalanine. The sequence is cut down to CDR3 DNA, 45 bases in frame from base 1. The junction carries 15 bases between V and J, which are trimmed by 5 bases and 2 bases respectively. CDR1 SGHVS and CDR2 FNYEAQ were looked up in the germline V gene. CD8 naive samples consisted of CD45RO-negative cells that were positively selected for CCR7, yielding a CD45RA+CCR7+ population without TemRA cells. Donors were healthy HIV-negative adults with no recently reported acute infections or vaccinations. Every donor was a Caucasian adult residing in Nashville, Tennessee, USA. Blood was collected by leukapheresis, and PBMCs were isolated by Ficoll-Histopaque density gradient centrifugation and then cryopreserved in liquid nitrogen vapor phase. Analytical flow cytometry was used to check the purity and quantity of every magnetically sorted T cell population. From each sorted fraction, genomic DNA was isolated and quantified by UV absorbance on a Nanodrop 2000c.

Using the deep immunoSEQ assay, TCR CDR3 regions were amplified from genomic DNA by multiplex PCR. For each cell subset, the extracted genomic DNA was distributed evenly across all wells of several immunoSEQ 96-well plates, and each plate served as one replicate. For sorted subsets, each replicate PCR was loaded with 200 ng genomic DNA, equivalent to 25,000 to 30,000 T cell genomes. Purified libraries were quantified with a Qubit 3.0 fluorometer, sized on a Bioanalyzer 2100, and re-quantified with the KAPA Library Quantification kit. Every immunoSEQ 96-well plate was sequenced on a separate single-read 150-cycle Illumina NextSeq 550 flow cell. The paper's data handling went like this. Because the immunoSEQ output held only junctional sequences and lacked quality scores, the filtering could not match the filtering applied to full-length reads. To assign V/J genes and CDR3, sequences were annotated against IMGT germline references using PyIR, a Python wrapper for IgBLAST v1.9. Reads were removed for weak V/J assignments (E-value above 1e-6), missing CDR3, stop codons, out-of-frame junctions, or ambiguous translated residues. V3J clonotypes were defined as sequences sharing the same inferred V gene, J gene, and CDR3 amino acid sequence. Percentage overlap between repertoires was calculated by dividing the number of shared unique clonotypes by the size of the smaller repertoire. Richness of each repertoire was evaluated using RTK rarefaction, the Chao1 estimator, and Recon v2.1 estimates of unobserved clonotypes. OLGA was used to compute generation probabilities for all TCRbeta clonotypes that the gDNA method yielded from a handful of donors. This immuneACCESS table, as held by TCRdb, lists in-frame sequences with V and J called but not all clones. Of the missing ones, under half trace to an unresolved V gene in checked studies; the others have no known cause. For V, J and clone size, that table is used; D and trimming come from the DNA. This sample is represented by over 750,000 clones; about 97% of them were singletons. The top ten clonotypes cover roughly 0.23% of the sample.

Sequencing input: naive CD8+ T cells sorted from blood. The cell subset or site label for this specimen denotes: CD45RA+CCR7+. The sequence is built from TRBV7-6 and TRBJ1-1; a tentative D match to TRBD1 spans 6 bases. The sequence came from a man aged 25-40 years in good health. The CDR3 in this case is CASSPRGQDNTEAFF. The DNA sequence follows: TGTGCCAGCAGCCCTCGGGGGCAGGACAACACTGAAGCTTTCTTT.